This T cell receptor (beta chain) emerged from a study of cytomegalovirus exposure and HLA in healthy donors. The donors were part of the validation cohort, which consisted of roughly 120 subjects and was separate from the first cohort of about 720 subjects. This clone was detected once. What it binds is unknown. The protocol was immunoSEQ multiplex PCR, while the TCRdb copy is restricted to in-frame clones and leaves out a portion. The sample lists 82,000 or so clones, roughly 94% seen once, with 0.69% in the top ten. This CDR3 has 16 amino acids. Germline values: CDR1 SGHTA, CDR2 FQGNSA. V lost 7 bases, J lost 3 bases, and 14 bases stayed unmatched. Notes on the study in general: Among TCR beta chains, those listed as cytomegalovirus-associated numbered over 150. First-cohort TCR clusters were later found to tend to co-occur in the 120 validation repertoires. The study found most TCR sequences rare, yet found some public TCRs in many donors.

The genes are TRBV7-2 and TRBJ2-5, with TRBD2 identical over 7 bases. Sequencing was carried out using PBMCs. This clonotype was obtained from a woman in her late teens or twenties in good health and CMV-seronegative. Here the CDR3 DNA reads TGTGCCAGCATCGACGTGGTGTGGGGGGGGGAAGAGACCCAGTACTTC. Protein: CASIDVVWGGEETQYF.